The present entry profiles one T cell receptor (beta chain) with its context. The antigen is not known. The entry originates in a study of beta chain features in type 1 diabetes. Overall study context: Cell yields, age and gender were similar between patients and healthy donors.

Of the isolated RNA, all was reverse transcribed, and so the sequenced material was expressed TCRB transcripts. Data came from immunoSEQ multiplex PCR; TCRdb stores just in-frame clones and leaves some out. The sample yields under 950,000 clones, roughly 15% seen once. Findings and caveats of the study: Within each of all four CD4+ subsets, Type 1 diabetes patients had TCRB CDR3s that were moderately but significantly shorter. Naive, central memory and regulatory TCRB repertoires appeared more similar among patients than healthy donors.

Trimming at V came to 3 bases and at J to 4 bases, leaving 10 bases not matched to a gene. This CDR3 spans 16 amino acids. The TCR comes from a woman between 18 and 29 years old in good health. This rearrangement joins TRBV23-1 to TRBJ2-5, with 8 bases matching TRBD1. Being an ORF, TRBV23-1 has a function that is uncertain. The sequenced sample consisted of naive CD4+ T cells from blood. The CDR3 nucleotides are TGCGCCAGCAGTCAGCCCGGACAGGGTTTCACAGAGACCCAGTACTTC. Translation: CASSQPGQGFTETQYF.